These T cell receptor beta chains were read from a single sample in a study of T-cell memory formation after mild COVID-19. TCRdb reprocessed the 5' RACE reads via MiXCR and lists one record per CDR3 protein. The table includes some 300,000 distinct CDR3 sequences, 20% to 25% detected once. What was sequenced was PBMCs or a T cell subset sorted from them (not recorded which). These receptors all come from a man aged 18 to 29 who had mild COVID-19 (a few samples of this study predate the infection). Cell type and time point are not known. The CDR3 runs from the conserved cysteine through the conserved F or W. Fields, in order: V gene, clone size, D gene, CDR3 protein. The D gene is left open where the match is weak. Only some rows state a clone size, as once, few, many or a class for expanded clones.

v_call: TRBV7-9; clone_size: few; d_call: -; cdr3_aa: CASSTRGSNEQFF
v_call: TRBV7-2; clone_size: -; d_call: -; cdr3_aa: CASSLRGRSEKLFF
v_call: TRBV7-9; clone_size: few; d_call: -; cdr3_aa: CASSQSTGYGYTF
v_call: TRBV4-1; clone_size: few; d_call: -; cdr3_aa: CASSPAAGVSYEQYF
v_call: TRBV7-2; clone_size: once; d_call: -; cdr3_aa: CASSSTRGAKNIQYF
v_call: TRBV29-1; clone_size: few; d_call: TRBD1; cdr3_aa: CSAGQGRGETQYF
v_call: TRBV7-3; clone_size: few; d_call: TRBD2; cdr3_aa: CASSEGSTSGLGEQFF
v_call: TRBV15; clone_size: few; d_call: -; cdr3_aa: CATSRDRRQGSWNQPQHF
v_call: TRBV5-1; clone_size: -; d_call: -; cdr3_aa: CASSLVGAGSYGYTF
v_call: TRBV7-9; clone_size: few; d_call: -; cdr3_aa: CASSSAGTDTQYF
v_call: TRBV6-5; clone_size: many; d_call: -; cdr3_aa: CASRVNTEAFF
v_call: TRBV7-9; clone_size: -; d_call: TRBD1; cdr3_aa: CASSSPPRDRGIHEQYF
v_call: TRBV20-1; clone_size: -; d_call: -; cdr3_aa: CSATDGRWTQYF
v_call: TRBV11-2; clone_size: -; d_call: TRBD2; cdr3_aa: CASSRSGGYTDTQYF
v_call: TRBV27; clone_size: few; d_call: -; cdr3_aa: CASSGGLMNTEAFF
v_call: TRBV5-4; clone_size: many; d_call: -; cdr3_aa: CASSWGDSYEQYF
v_call: TRBV7-6; clone_size: -; d_call: -; cdr3_aa: CASSLFSRTVKDQETQYF
v_call: TRBV14; clone_size: -; d_call: -; cdr3_aa: CASSQAQLSGNTIYF
v_call: TRBV7-9; clone_size: once; d_call: TRBD1; cdr3_aa: CASSLANYYWDRGSPGYTF
v_call: TRBV5-1; clone_size: few; d_call: -; cdr3_aa: CASSLIGGTYNEQFF
v_call: TRBV3-1; clone_size: once; d_call: TRBD2; cdr3_aa: CASSLLTRLAGVFAYNEQFF
v_call: TRBV18; clone_size: few; d_call: -; cdr3_aa: CASSRLLDPENTEAFF